This is a list of T cell receptor beta chains from one sample in a study of cytomegalovirus exposure and HLA in healthy donors. Using immunoSEQ multiplex PCR, the repertoire was profiled, and TCRdb retains in-frame clones only, with some absent. Altogether approximately 190,000 clones are present, around 86% being singletons, with the ten largest covering over 5%. The specimen sequenced was PBMCs. Every receptor here comes from a woman between 45 and 65 years old in good health and CMV-seropositive. Each CDR3 is given with its conserved first and last residue. Fields, in order: J gene, clone size, D gene, V gene, CDR3 DNA, CDR3 protein. A D gene is named only where the DNA matches it firmly. Clone size is given for some rows only: seen once, a few or many times, or a class if the clone is expanded.

J: TRBJ1-4; size: -; D: -; V: TRBV7-9; DNA: TGTGCCAGCAGCTTAGTAGGACACTTACTAGAAAAACTGTTTTTT; CDR3: CASSLVGHLLEKLFF
J: TRBJ1-6; size: -; D: -; V: TRBV7-2; DNA: TGTGCCAGCAGCACGGACACCAGTCGCTCCTATAATTCACCCCTCCACTTT; CDR3: CASSTDTSRSYNSPLHF
J: TRBJ2-2; size: -; D: TRBD1; V: TRBV7-9; DNA: TGTGCCAGCAGCCCCCGGACAGGGTTACATGGGGAGCTGTTTTTT; CDR3: CASSPRTGLHGELFF
J: TRBJ2-7; size: -; D: -; V: TRBV28; DNA: TGTGCCAGCAGTTTTGAGCCCCCCATCCGGGAGCTGTACTTC; CDR3: CASSFEPPIRELYF
J: TRBJ2-7; size: -; D: TRBD2; V: TRBV5-4; DNA: TGTGCCAGCAGTGGTAGACTAGCGGGCACCTACGAGCAGTACTTC; CDR3: CASSGRLAGTYEQYF
J: TRBJ1-2; size: -; D: -; V: TRBV28; DNA: TGTGCCAGCAGGCTTTGGGACACCCCGAGCGGCTACACCTTC; CDR3: CASRLWDTPSGYTF
J: TRBJ1-3; size: few; D: -; V: TRBV27; DNA: TGTGCCAGCAGTTTTAGTGGTTCTGGAAACACCATATATTTT; CDR3: CASSFSGSGNTIYF
J: TRBJ2-7; size: -; D: -; V: TRBV5-5; DNA: TGTGCCAGCAGCTTGAGGCCTGGGGCTACCTACGAGCAGTACTTC; CDR3: CASSLRPGATYEQYF
J: TRBJ2-7; size: -; D: TRBD2; V: TRBV7-9; DNA: TGTGCCAGCAGCTTAGGACCAGCGGGAGGGCCGAAGCCCTACGAGCAGTACTTC; CDR3: CASSLGPAGGPKPYEQYF
J: TRBJ2-1; size: -; D: TRBD2; V: TRBV4-1; DNA: TGCGCCAGCAGCCCGAGTCTAGCTAGCGGGAGTGTCTACAATGAGCAGTTCTTC; CDR3: CASSPSLASGSVYNEQFF
J: TRBJ2-5; size: few; D: -; V: TRBV10-3; DNA: TGTGCCATCAGTGGCCAGGGGCAGAGAAGCCGTCAAGAGACCCAGTACTTC; CDR3: CAISGQGQRSRQETQYF
J: TRBJ2-7; size: -; D: TRBD1; V: TRBV6-1; DNA: TGTGCCAGCAGGGGACTGGACAGGGGTGGCTACGAGCAGTACTTC; CDR3: CASRGLDRGGYEQYF
J: TRBJ2-3; size: -; D: TRBD2; V: TRBV7-9; DNA: TGTGCCAGCACCAGTGGCGGGGGGGCTGTAGATACGCAGTATTTT; CDR3: CASTSGGGAVDTQYF
J: TRBJ2-7; size: -; D: TRBD2; V: TRBV6-6; DNA: TGTGCCAGCAGTTACTCGACGGGGGGTAGCTACGAGCAGTACTTC; CDR3: CASSYSTGGSYEQYF
J: TRBJ2-3; size: -; D: -; V: TRBV5-6; DNA: TGTGCCAGCAGCTTGCTAGAATTGGATACGCAGTATTTT; CDR3: CASSLLELDTQYF
J: TRBJ1-6; size: -; D: -; V: TRBV28; DNA: TGTGCCGCCGGGAGGTCCTATAATTCACCCCTCCACTTT; CDR3: CAAGRSYNSPLHF
J: TRBJ1-2; size: -; D: TRBD1; V: TRBV7-2; DNA: TGTGCCAGCAGCTTATGGACAGGGGAATATGGCTACACCTTC; CDR3: CASSLWTGEYGYTF
J: TRBJ2-6; size: -; D: -; V: TRBV9; DNA: TGTGCCAGCAGCGTAGCTGCAGGCGTCTCCTCTGGGGCCAACGTCCTGACTTTC; CDR3: CASSVAAGVSSGANVLTF
J: TRBJ1-2; size: -; D: -; V: TRBV29-1; DNA: TGCAGCGTTGAAGAAGGCGGAAGGCAGGGTCGGGGCTACACCTTC; CDR3: CSVEEGGRQGRGYTF
J: TRBJ2-7; size: once; D: -; V: TRBV6-1; DNA: TGTGCCAGCAAAGCCTTCGCCTACGAGCAGTACTTC; CDR3: CASKAFAYEQYF
J: TRBJ2-6; size: -; D: -; V: TRBV5-8; DNA: TGTGCCAGCAGCAACGGACAGTCTGGGGCCAACGTCCTGACTTTC; CDR3: CASSNGQSGANVLTF
J: TRBJ2-7; size: -; D: TRBD1; V: TRBV9; DNA: TGTGCCAGCAGCTCACGGACAGGCTACGAGCAGTACTTC; CDR3: CASSSRTGYEQYF
J: TRBJ1-1; size: -; D: -; V: TRBV19; DNA: TGTGCCAGTACTCGGAGGACCCATGGAACTGAAGCTTTCTTT; CDR3: CASTRRTHGTEAFF
J: TRBJ2-7; size: -; D: TRBD1; V: TRBV18; DNA: TGTGCCAGCTCATCGCCGGGACAGGGAGGCTACGAGCAGTACTTC; CDR3: CASSSPGQGGYEQYF
J: TRBJ2-3; size: -; D: -; V: TRBV15; DNA: TGTGCCACCAGCAGCGGGGGAATCACAGATACGCAGTATTTT; CDR3: CATSSGGITDTQYF
J: TRBJ2-7; size: few; D: TRBD2; V: TRBV27; DNA: TGTGCCAGCAGTCGACTAGCGGGGGGTCCTTACGAGCAGTACTTC; CDR3: CASSRLAGGPYEQYF
J: TRBJ2-2; size: -; D: TRBD1; V: TRBV2; DNA: TGTGCCAGCAGTATACAGGGGGCGCGTAACACCGGGGAGCTGTTTTTT; CDR3: CASSIQGARNTGELFF
J: TRBJ2-7; size: -; D: -; V: TRBV5-6; DNA: TGTGCCAGCACCTCGGACAGTGGGTTCGTGGAGCAGTACTTC; CDR3: CASTSDSGFVEQYF
J: TRBJ1-4; size: -; D: TRBD1; V: TRBV19; DNA: TGTGCCAGTAGCCGAGGGGGGACAGACGGAAAACTGTTTTTT; CDR3: CASSRGGTDGKLFF
J: TRBJ2-1; size: -; D: -; V: TRBV7-9; DNA: TGTGCCAGCAGCCTAGCATTAGTAGCTGGTGAGCAGTTCTTC; CDR3: CASSLALVAGEQFF
J: TRBJ2-7; size: few; D: TRBD2; V: TRBV7-9; DNA: TGTGCCAGCAGCTTAGTTGACCCCGGACTAGCGGGAGTCGGTAGCGAGCAGTACTTC; CDR3: CASSLVDPGLAGVGSEQYF
J: TRBJ2-1; size: -; D: TRBD2; V: TRBV6-1; DNA: TGTGCCAGCAGTGAAGCCGGGCTAGCGGGACGGAATGAGCAGTTCTTC; CDR3: CASSEAGLAGRNEQFF
J: TRBJ1-4; size: -; D: -; V: TRBV5-1; DNA: TGCGCCAGCAGCCTGGGGCCTTCTAATGAAAAACTGTTTTTT; CDR3: CASSLGPSNEKLFF
J: TRBJ1-5; size: -; D: -; V: TRBV28; DNA: TGTGCCACCATGAATCCGGACAGCGCCAATCAGCCCCAGCATTTT; CDR3: CATMNPDSANQPQHF
J: TRBJ1-4; size: -; D: -; V: TRBV28; DNA: TGTGCCAGCAGTTTAGACGGGGAAGTCATGTTTTTT; CDR3: CASSLDGEVMFF
J: TRBJ1-3; size: -; D: -; V: TRBV5-6; DNA: TGTGCCAGCAGCGGAGTGCGCTCTGGAAACACCATATATTTT; CDR3: CASSGVRSGNTIYF
J: TRBJ2-3; size: -; D: -; V: TRBV10-1; DNA: TGCGCCAGCAGTGAGTCGGCCAACACAGATACGCAGTATTTT; CDR3: CASSESANTDTQYF
J: TRBJ2-1; size: -; D: TRBD2; V: TRBV30; DNA: TGTGCCTGGAGCCTACTAGCGGGAGCGTATGAGCAGTTCTTC; CDR3: CAWSLLAGAYEQFF
J: TRBJ1-2; size: -; D: -; V: TRBV10-3; DNA: TGTGCCATCAGTGATGGAGTTGCAGGGGATGCAGATGGCTACACCTTC; CDR3: CAISDGVAGDADGYTF
J: TRBJ2-1; size: few; D: -; V: TRBV11-2; DNA: TGTGCCAGCAGCGGGGGGGCTGAGCAGTTCTTC; CDR3: CASSGGAEQFF
J: TRBJ2-7; size: -; D: -; V: TRBV18; DNA: TGTGCCAGCTCACCACGAGAAACCTCCTACGAGCAGTACTTC; CDR3: CASSPRETSYEQYF
J: TRBJ2-7; size: -; D: -; V: TRBV10-3; DNA: TGTGCCATCAGGGCTTCCGACAGCTCCTACGAGCAGTACTTC; CDR3: CAIRASDSSYEQYF
J: TRBJ1-4; size: -; D: -; V: TRBV28; DNA: TGTGCCAGCAGTTTTCGATACAGAAATGAAAAACTGTTTTTT; CDR3: CASSFRYRNEKLFF
J: TRBJ2-1; size: -; D: TRBD1; V: TRBV6-5; DNA: TGTGCCAGCAGTTCCAACAGGGGTAACTCCTACAATGAGCAGTTCTTC; CDR3: CASSSNRGNSYNEQFF
J: TRBJ1-1; size: -; D: -; V: TRBV2; DNA: TGTGCCAGCAGCGGACAGAGGAACACTGAAGCTTTCTTT; CDR3: CASSGQRNTEAFF
J: TRBJ1-1; size: -; D: TRBD1; V: TRBV29-1; DNA: TGCAGCGTTGAAGATCTAGGGGGCTTACCCTTAAACACTGAAGCTTTCTTT; CDR3: CSVEDLGGLPLNTEAFF
J: TRBJ2-5; size: -; D: TRBD1; V: TRBV5-6; DNA: TGTGCCAGCAGCCGAGCAGGGGGACACCAAGAGACCCAGTACTTC; CDR3: CASSRAGGHQETQYF
J: TRBJ2-7; size: once; D: -; V: TRBV5-5; DNA: TGTGCCAGCAGCGTTGAGTCCTACGAGCAGTACTTC; CDR3: CASSVESYEQYF
J: TRBJ2-1; size: -; D: -; V: TRBV5-1; DNA: TGCGCCAGCAGCTTGATTCCGGGATCCTACAATGAGCAGTTCTTC; CDR3: CASSLIPGSYNEQFF
J: TRBJ2-7; size: -; D: -; V: TRBV28; DNA: TGTGCCAGCAGTTTACCCCCGGGCGAGCAGTACTTC; CDR3: CASSLPPGEQYF
J: TRBJ2-7; size: -; D: -; V: TRBV7-2; DNA: TGTGCCAGCAGCTTAGGTGTGGGGGGGCTTTACGAGCAGTACTTC; CDR3: CASSLGVGGLYEQYF
J: TRBJ2-1; size: -; D: -; V: TRBV2; DNA: TGTGCCAGCAGTGAACGGGGGGCGATAGATGAGCAGTTCTTC; CDR3: CASSERGAIDEQFF